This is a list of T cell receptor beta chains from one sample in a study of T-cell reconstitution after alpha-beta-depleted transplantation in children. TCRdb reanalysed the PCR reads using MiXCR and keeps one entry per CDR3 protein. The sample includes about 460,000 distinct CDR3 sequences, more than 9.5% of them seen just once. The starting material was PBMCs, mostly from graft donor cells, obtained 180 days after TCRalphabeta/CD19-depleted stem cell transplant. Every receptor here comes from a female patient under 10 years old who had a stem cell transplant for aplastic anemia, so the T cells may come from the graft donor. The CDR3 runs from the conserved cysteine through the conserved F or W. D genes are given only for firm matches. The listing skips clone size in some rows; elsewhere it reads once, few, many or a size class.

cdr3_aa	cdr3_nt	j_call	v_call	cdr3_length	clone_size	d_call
CASSQELAVNEQFF	TGTGCCAGCAGCCAAGAGCTAGCGGTAAATGAGCAGTTCTTC	TRBJ2-1	TRBV14	14	few	TRBD2
CASSLVQGSYGYTF	TGTGCCAGCAGCTTAGTTCAGGGTAGCTATGGCTACACCTTC	TRBJ1-2	TRBV7-9	14	few	-
CASRTLGRGSTDTQYF	TGTGCCAGCAGAACCCTAGGACGGGGGAGCACAGATACGCAGTATTTT	TRBJ2-3	TRBV28	16	few	-
CSARGWGTSGGTDTQYF	TGCAGTGCTAGAGGATGGGGGACTAGCGGGGGCACAGATACGCAGTATTTT	TRBJ2-3	TRBV20-1	17	few	TRBD2
CASSFSPGGEDYGYTF	TGCGCCAGCAGCTTTTCTCCAGGGGGAGAAGACTATGGCTACACCTTC	TRBJ1-2	TRBV5-1	16	many	TRBD1
CASSLDPDKNIQYF	TGTGCCAGCAGCTTAGACCCCGACAAAAACATTCAGTACTTC	TRBJ2-4	TRBV7-9	14	few	-
CASSWGQGPGYEQYF	TGTGCCAGCAGCTGGGGACAGGGCCCGGGCTACGAGCAGTACTTC	TRBJ2-7	TRBV5-5	15	-	TRBD1
CASSKREGLKTQYF	TGTGCCAGCAGCAAGCGGGAGGGCTTGAAGACCCAGTACTTC	TRBJ2-5	TRBV7-9	14	few	TRBD2
CATSDFTTGGDTQYF	TGTGCCACCAGTGATTTTACGACAGGGGGAGATACGCAGTATTTT	TRBJ2-3	TRBV24-1	15	-	TRBD1
CANSQVPSTGSTDTQYF	TGTGCCAACAGCCAAGTACCGTCGACAGGGAGTACAGATACGCAGTATTTT	TRBJ2-3	TRBV9	17	-	TRBD1
CASSPFGLAALNQETQYF	TGTGCCAGCAGCCCTTTTGGACTAGCGGCCCTAAATCAAGAGACCCAGTACTTC	TRBJ2-5	TRBV7-8	18	few	TRBD2
CASSLAGRTDTQYF	TGCGCCAGCAGCTTAGCGGGGCGCACAGATACGCAGTATTTT	TRBJ2-3	TRBV5-1	14	many	TRBD2
CASSFGHLNTEAFF	TGTGCCAGCAGTTTCGGACACCTGAACACTGAAGCTTTCTTT	TRBJ1-1	TRBV27	14	few	-
CASSLARDLVGDTQYF	TGTGCCAGCAGCTTAGCGCGGGACCTGGTTGGAGATACGCAGTATTTT	TRBJ2-3	TRBV7-2	16	-	-
CSAPFGASGRYEQYF	TGCAGTGCCCCTTTTGGGGCTAGCGGGAGATACGAGCAGTACTTC	TRBJ2-7	TRBV20-1	15	-	TRBD2
CASSHRALAGYNEQFF	TGTGCCAGCAGCCACCGGGCACTAGCGGGATACAATGAGCAGTTCTTC	TRBJ2-1	TRBV6-1	16	-	TRBD2
CASSYTSDTYNEQFF	TGTGCCAGCAGTTACACTAGCGACACATACAATGAGCAGTTCTTC	TRBJ2-1	TRBV6-5	15	few	TRBD2
CASSVVITDTQYF	TGCGCCAGCAGTGTGGTAATCACAGATACGCAGTATTTT	TRBJ2-3	TRBV10-2	13	few	-
CASSLMEGGPYEQFF	TGCGCCAGCAGCTTGATGGAGGGAGGGCCCTATGAGCAGTTCTTC	TRBJ2-1	TRBV5-1	15	few	TRBD2
CASSPGLAEFYNEQFF	TGTGCCAGCAGCCCCGGACTAGCGGAATTCTACAATGAGCAGTTCTTC	TRBJ2-1	TRBV7-2	16	-	TRBD2
CASSRTTGTGNEKLFF	TGCGCCAGCAGCAGAACAACCGGGACGGGTAATGAAAAACTGTTTTTT	TRBJ1-4	TRBV5-1	16	many	-
CASSRRGLEQETQYF	TGCGCCAGCAGCCGGCGGGGACTCGAGCAGGAGACCCAGTACTTC	TRBJ2-5	TRBV5-1	15	-	-
CSVLNDRAGGNTIYF	TGCAGCGTATTGAACGACAGGGCCGGAGGAAACACCATATATTTT	TRBJ1-3	TRBV29-1	15	few	TRBD1
CASSSAPWRTYNSPLHF	TGTGCCAGCAGTTCGGCCCCCTGGAGAACCTATAATTCACCCCTCCACTTT	TRBJ1-6	TRBV28	17	few	-
CSVKAADGGLQETQYF	TGCAGCGTTAAAGCAGCGGACGGGGGTCTCCAAGAGACCCAGTACTTC	TRBJ2-5	TRBV29-1	16	few	-
CASGISGTGADTQYF	TGTGCCAGCGGGATTAGCGGGACCGGGGCAGATACGCAGTATTTT	TRBJ2-3	TRBV7-2	15	few	TRBD2